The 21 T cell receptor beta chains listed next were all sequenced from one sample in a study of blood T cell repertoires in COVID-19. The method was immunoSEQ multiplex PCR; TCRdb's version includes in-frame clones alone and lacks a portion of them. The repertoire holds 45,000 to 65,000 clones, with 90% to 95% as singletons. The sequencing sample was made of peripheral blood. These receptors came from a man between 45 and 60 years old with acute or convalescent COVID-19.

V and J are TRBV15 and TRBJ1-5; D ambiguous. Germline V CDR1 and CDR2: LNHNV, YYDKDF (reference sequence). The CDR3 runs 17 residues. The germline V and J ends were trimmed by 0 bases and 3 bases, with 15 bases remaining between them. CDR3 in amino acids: CATSRDIGGQPNQPQHF. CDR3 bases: TGTGCCACCAGCAGAGATATTGGCGGGCAGCCCAATCAGCCCCAGCATTTT.

Here the CDR3 reads CATSPLSGITTEAFF. The CDR3 bases are TGTGCCACCAGCCCCCTCTCAGGGATAACCACTGAAGCTTTCTTT. The rearrangement links TRBV19 to TRBJ1-1, with TRBD1 as a possible D gene (5 bases). The CDR3 extends over 15 amino acids. The V gene lost 10 bases and the J gene lost 4 bases, with 22 bases spanning the gap. CDR1 is LNHDA and CDR2 is SQIVND in the germline V gene (reference sequence).

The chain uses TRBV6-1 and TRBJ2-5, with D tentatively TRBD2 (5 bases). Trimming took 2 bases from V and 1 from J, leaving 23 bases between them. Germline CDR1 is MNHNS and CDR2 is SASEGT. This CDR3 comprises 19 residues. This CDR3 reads CASSEYSVLRRPTQETQYF. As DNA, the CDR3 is TGTGCCAGCAGTGAATATAGCGTTTTAAGGCGGCCAACCCAAGAGACCCAGTACTTC.

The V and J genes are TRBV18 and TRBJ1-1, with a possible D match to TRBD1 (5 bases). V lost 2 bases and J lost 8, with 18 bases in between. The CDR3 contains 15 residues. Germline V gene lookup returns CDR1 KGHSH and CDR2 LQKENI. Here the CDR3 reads CASSPENQGWGEAFF. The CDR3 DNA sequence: TGTGCCAGCTCACCAGAAAATCAGGGTTGGGGAGAAGCTTTCTTT. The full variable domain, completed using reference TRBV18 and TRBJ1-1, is NAGVMQNPRHLVRRRGQEARLRCSPMKGHSHVYWYRQLPEEGLKFMVYLQKENIIDESGMPKERFSAEFPKEGPSILRIQQVVRGDSAAYFCASSPENQGWGEAFFGQGTRLTVV.

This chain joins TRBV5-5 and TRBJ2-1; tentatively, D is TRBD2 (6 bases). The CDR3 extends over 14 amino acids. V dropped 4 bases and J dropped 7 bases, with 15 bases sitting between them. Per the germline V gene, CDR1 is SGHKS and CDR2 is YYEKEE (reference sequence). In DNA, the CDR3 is TGTGCCAGCAGCGCCCAGACGGGGAGGAATGAGCAGTTCTTC. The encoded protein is CASSAQTGRNEQFF.

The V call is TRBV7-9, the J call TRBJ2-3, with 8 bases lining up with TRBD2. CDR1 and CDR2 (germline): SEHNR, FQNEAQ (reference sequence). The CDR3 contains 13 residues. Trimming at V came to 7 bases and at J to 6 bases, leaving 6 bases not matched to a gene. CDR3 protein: CASIGTSWDTQYF. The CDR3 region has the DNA TGTGCCAGCATAGGGACTAGTTGGGATACGCAGTATTTT.

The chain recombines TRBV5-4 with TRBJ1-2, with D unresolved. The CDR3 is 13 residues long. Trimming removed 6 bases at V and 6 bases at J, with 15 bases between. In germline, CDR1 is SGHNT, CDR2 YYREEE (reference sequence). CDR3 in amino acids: CASTPGWGDGYTF. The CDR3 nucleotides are TGTGCCAGCACCCCGGGTTGGGGAGATGGCTACACCTTC.

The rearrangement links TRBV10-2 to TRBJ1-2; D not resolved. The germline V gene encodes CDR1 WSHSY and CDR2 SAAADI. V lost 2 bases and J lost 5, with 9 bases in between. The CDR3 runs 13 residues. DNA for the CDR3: TGCGCCAGCAGTGAGGGAAAGGAGTATGGCTACACCTTC. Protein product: CASSEGKEYGYTF.

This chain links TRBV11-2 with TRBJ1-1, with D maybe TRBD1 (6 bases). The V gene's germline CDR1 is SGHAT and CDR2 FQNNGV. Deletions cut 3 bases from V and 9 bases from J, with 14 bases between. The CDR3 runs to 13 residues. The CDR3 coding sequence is TGTGCCAGCAGCTTTGACAGGTGGGGAAAAGCTTTCTTT. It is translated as CASSFDRWGKAFF.

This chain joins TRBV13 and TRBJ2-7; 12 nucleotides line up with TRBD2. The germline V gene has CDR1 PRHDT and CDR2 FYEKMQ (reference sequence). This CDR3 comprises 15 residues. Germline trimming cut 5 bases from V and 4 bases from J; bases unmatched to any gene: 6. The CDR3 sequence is CASSKTSGSAYEQYF. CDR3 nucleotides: TGTGCCAGCAGCAAGACTAGCGGGAGCGCGTACGAGCAGTACTTC.

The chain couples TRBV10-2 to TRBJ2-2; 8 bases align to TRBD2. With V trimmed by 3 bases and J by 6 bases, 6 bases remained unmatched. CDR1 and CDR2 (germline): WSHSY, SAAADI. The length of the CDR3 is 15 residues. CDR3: CASSESGGPSGELFF. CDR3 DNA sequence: TGCGCCAGCAGTGAATCGGGAGGGCCTTCCGGGGAGCTGTTTTTT.

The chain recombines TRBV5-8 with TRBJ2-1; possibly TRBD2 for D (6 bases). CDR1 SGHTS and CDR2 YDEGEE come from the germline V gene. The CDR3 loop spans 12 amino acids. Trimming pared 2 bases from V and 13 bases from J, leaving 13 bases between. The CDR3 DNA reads TGTGCCAGCAGCTTCCCGGGAGCAGGACAGTTCTTC. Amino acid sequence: CASSFPGAGQFF.

In DNA, the CDR3 is TGTGCCAGCACCAAAGGGACTGCCGTGTGGGATGAGCAGTTCTTC. Protein: CASTKGTAVWDEQFF. V is TRBV11-3 and J is TRBJ2-1, with D possibly matching TRBD2 (6 bases). Germline V gene sequence: CDR1 SGHNT, CDR2 YENEEA. This CDR3 is 15 amino acids long. Trimming took off 7 bases at V and 8 bases at J, with 21 bases between the two ends. Full variable domain (missing parts from reference TRBV11-3 and TRBJ2-1): EAGVVQSPRYKIIEKKQPVAFWCNPISGHNTLYWYLQNLGQGPELLIRYENEEAVDDSQLPKDRFSAERLKGVDSTLKIQPAELGDSAVYLCASTKGTAVWDEQFFGPGTRLTVL.

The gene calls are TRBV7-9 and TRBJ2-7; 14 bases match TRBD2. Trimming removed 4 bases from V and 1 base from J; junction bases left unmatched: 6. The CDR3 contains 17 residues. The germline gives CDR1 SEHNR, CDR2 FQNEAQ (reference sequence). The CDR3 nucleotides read TGTGCCAGCAGCTCCATTCGACTAGCGGGAGGGTCCTACGAGCAGTACTTC. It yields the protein CASSSIRLAGGSYEQYF.

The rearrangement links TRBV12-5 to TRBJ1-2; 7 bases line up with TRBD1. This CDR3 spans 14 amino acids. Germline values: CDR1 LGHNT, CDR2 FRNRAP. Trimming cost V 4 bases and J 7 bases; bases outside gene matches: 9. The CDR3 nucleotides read TGTGCTAGTGGTTCTACAGGGGATCTAAGTGGCTACACCTTC. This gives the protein CASGSTGDLSGYTF. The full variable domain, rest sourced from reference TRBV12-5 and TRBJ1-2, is DARVTQTPRHKVTEMGQEVTMRCQPILGHNTVFWYRQTMMQGLELLAYFRNRAPLDDSGMPKDRFSAEMPDATLATLKIQPSEPRDSAVYFCASGSTGDLSGYTFGSGTRLTVV.

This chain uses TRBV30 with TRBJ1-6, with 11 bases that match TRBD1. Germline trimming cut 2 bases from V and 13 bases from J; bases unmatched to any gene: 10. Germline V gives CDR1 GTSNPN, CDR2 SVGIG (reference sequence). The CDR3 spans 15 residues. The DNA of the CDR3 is TGTGCCTGGAGTCTATTCGGACAGGGGGCGGCGCCCCTCCACTTT. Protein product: CAWSLFGQGAAPLHF.

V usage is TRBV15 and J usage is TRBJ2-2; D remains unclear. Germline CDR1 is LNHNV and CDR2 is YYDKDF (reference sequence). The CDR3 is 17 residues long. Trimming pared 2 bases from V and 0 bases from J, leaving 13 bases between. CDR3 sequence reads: CATSRPGTPANTGELFF. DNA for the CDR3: TGTGCCACCAGCAGACCTGGCACCCCCGCGAACACCGGGGAGCTGTTTTTT.

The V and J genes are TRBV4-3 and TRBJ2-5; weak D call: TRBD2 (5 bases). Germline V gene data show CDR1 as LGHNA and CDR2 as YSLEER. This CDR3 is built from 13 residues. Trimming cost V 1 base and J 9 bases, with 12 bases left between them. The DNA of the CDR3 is TGCGCCAGCAGCCAAGCCCGAGTCGGGGCCCAGTACTTC. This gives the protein CASSQARVGAQYF.

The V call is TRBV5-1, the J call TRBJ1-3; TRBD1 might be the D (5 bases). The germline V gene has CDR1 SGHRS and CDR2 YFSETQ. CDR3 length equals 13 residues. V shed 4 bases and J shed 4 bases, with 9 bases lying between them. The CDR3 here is CASSNRIGNTIYF. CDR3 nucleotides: TGCGCCAGCAGCAACAGGATAGGAAACACCATATATTTT.

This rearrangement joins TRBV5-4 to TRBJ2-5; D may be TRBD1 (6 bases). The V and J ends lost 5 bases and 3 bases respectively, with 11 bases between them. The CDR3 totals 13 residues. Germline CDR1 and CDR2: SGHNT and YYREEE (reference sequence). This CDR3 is CASRQGQEETQYF. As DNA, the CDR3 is TGTGCCAGCAGACAGGGCCAGGAAGAGACCCAGTACTTC.

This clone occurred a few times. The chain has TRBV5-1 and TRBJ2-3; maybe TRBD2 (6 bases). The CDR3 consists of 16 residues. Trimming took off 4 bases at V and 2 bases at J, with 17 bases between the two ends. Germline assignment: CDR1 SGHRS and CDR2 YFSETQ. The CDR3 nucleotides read TGCGCCAGCAGCGGTGGACTAATGGGAAACACAGATACGCAGTATTTT. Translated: CASSGGLMGNTDTQYF. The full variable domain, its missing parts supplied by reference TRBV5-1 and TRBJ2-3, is KAGVTQTPRYLIKTRGQQVTLSCSPISGHRSVSWYQQTPGQGLQFLFEYFSETQRNKGNFPGRFSGRQFSNSRSEMNVSTLELGDSALYLCASSGGLMGNTDTQYFGPGTRLTVL.